The text below deals with one TCR beta chain. What it binds is unknown. A read error is likely, as this CDR3 ends without the conserved phenylalanine or tryptophan. TCRdb's copy holds only in-frame clones and misses some; the assay was immunoSEQ multiplex PCR. The table shows tens of thousands of clones, with roughly 89% occurring only once. These data are taken from a study of T cells in localized non-small cell lung cancer. Study-wide results and limits: Sequence data derive from only one tumor region, so heterogeneity remains possible. Out of the top 100 tumor clones, a median 57 were seen in adjacent lung. Measurement of T cell clonality placed uninvolved adjacent lung highest, above the level in tumor. The study linked higher blood T cell density to longer overall survival.

Per germline, CDR1 LNHDA and CDR2 SQIVND (reference sequence). Trimming pared 2 bases from V and 4 bases from J, leaving 14 bases between. The CDR3 runs 15 residues. This chain links TRBV19 with TRBJ1-2; tentative D call: TRBD1 (5 bases). This sequence was found in a man aged 40 to 70 with stage I squamous cell lung carcinoma. The sample consisted of peripheral blood, taken before any cancer treatment. CDR3 residues: CASSIRGRGFYGYTL. The CDR3 DNA sequence: TGTGCCAGTAGTATACGGGGCCGGGGCTTCTATGGCTACACCCTC.